The next 15 T cell receptor beta chains were all read from a single sample in a study of T-cell reconstitution after alpha-beta-depleted transplantation in children. A TCRbeta library incorporating unique molecular identifiers was prepared. TCRdb used MiXCR to reprocess the PCR reads, holding one entry per CDR3 protein. This table holds about 540,000 distinct CDR3 sequences, approximately 20% found once. This specimen was PBMCs from the stem cell graft donor, taken from the stem cell graft. All receptors derive from a human donor who donated a stem cell graft to a child with acute lymphoblastic leukemia.

There are a few counts of this clonotype. Here the CDR3 DNA reads TGCGCCAGCAGCATCGGGACTAGCGGGCCTAGCACAGATACGCAGTATTTT. Encoded protein: CASSIGTSGPSTDTQYF. The chain is built from TRBV5-1 and TRBJ2-3; TRBD2 aligns across 12 bases. With V trimmed by 4 bases and J by 0 bases, 6 bases remained unmatched. Germline V lookup: CDR1 SGHRS, CDR2 YFSETQ. The CDR3 spans 17 residues.

This chain connects TRBV5-1 to TRBJ1-2; perhaps TRBD1 as D (5 bases). Germline values: CDR1 SGHRS, CDR2 YFSETQ. Trimming took off 1 base at V and 1 base at J, with 17 bases between the two ends. CDR3 length equals 17 residues. CDR3 nucleotides: TGCGCCAGCAGCTTGCAAACACCGGGACGGGGTAACTATGGCTACACCTTC. This sequence encodes CASSLQTPGRGNYGYTF. The full variable domain, its missing parts supplied by reference TRBV5-1 and TRBJ1-2, is KAGVTQTPRYLIKTRGQQVTLSCSPISGHRSVSWYQQTPGQGLQFLFEYFSETQRNKGNFPGRFSGRQFSNSRSEMNVSTLELGDSALYLCASSLQTPGRGNYGYTFGSGTRLTVV.

The chain links TRBV7-2 to TRBJ1-2; D uncertain. The ends were cut back, 1 base at V and 8 bases at J, with 17 bases in the middle. This CDR3 contains 15 residues. Germline CDR1 SGHTA, CDR2 FQGNSA. CDR3 loop: CASSLGARVVGGYTF. DNA for the CDR3: TGTGCCAGCAGCTTAGGGGCCCGGGTGGTCGGGGGCTACACCTTC.

This clonotype turned up a few times. The chain combines TRBV5-1 with TRBJ2-2; D unresolved. Germline V lookup: CDR1 SGHRS, CDR2 YFSETQ. V lost 3 bases and J lost 1, with 10 bases in between. The CDR3 is 15 amino acids. The CDR3 reads CASSSSTGNTGELFF. As DNA, the CDR3 is TGCGCCAGCAGCTCATCGACGGGGAACACCGGGGAGCTGTTTTTT.

This clonotype was observed a few times. This chain connects TRBV19 to TRBJ1-5; D call uncertain. Germline values: CDR1 LNHDA, CDR2 SQIVND (reference sequence). V lost 3 bases to trimming and J lost 0 bases, with 12 bases between them. The CDR3 extends over 16 amino acids. CDR3 bases: TGTGCCAGTAGTATTCCCCAGGAGTATAGCAATCAGCCCCAGCATTTT. The encoded protein is CASSIPQEYSNQPQHF.

The table lists this clonotype with many counts. The chain has TRBV20-1 and TRBJ2-2, with 7 positions matching TRBD1. Germline assignment: CDR1 DFQATT and CDR2 SNEGSKA (reference sequence). The V and J ends lost 3 bases and 6 bases, in that order; junction bases with no gene match: 13. The CDR3 is 16 residues long. CDR3 DNA sequence: TGCAGTGCTAGTCACACTACAGGGGCGCATGCCGGGGAGCTGTTTTTT. Its protein product is CSASHTTGAHAGELFF.

This clonotype was observed a few times. V gene TRBV25-1 combines with J gene TRBJ2-5; 11 bases agree with TRBD2. The germline CDR1 and CDR2 sequences are MGHDK and SYGVNS. The CDR3 sequence is 17 residues long. J was trimmed by 2 bases and V by 3 bases; bases with no gene match: 8. CDR3 protein: CASSDSYGTSGQETQYF. The CDR3 nucleotides are TGTGCCAGCAGTGATAGTTACGGGACTAGCGGACAAGAGACCCAGTACTTC.

This clonotype has a count of ten or more. The V and J genes are TRBV6-4 and TRBJ2-2, with D perhaps TRBD1 or TRBD2 (6 bases each). This CDR3 region has 17 residues. Deletions cut 5 bases from V and 2 bases from J, with 18 bases between. Germline V gene data show CDR1 as MRHNA and CDR2 as SNTAGT. DNA for the CDR3: TGTGCCAGCAGTAAGGGGGGCCCGACTGAAAACACCGGGGAGCTGTTTTTT. It translates to CASSKGGPTENTGELFF.

The chain links TRBV30 to TRBJ1-2; D is unresolved. V lost 5 bases and J lost 0, with 10 bases in between. There are 13 residues in the CDR3. Germline V gene sequence: CDR1 GTSNPN, CDR2 SVGIG (reference sequence). The CDR3 DNA is TGTGCCTGGTCTCTCTCAGCTAACTATGGCTACACCTTC. Its protein product is CAWSLSANYGYTF.

This clonotype was detected only a few times. V and J are TRBV20-1 and TRBJ1-2; TRBD1 might be the D (5 bases). This CDR3 contains 16 residues. Germline assignment: CDR1 DFQATT and CDR2 SNEGSKA (reference sequence). V was pared by 1 base and J by 2 bases, with 17 bases between. The CDR3 DNA is TGCAGTGCTAGAGCCTCCCGAGGGGATCCAAACTATGGCTACACCTTC. This translates into CSARASRGDPNYGYTF.

This clonotype has a handful of counts. This rearrangement joins TRBV5-6 to TRBJ1-5; D not resolved. This CDR3 comprises 12 residues. Trimming shortened V by 2 bases and J by 11 bases, and 11 bases separated the two germline ends. Germline CDR1 SGHDT, CDR2 YYEEEE. The DNA of the CDR3 is TGTGCCAGCAGCTTTGGGAGCGGGACCCAGCATTTT. This sequence encodes CASSFGSGTQHF.

The rearrangement joins TRBV6-1 to TRBJ1-5, with D hard to call. The CDR3 has 15 amino acids. Germline CDR1 is MNHNS and CDR2 is SASEGT. V was trimmed by 6 bases and J by 6 bases, leaving 18 bases between them. CDR3 in amino acids: CASRRERAQGQPQHF. Written as DNA, the CDR3 is TGTGCCAGCAGACGCGAGAGGGCACAAGGTCAGCCCCAGCATTTT.

CDR3 sequence (DNA): TGTGCCAGCAGCCGGTACCGGGACCACTCTTCCTACAATGAGCAGTTCTTC. This sequence encodes CASSRYRDHSSYNEQFF. The genes are TRBV14 and TRBJ2-1, with D tentatively TRBD1 or TRBD2 (5 bases each). The CDR3 has 17 residues. The V and J ends lost 4 bases and 1 base respectively, with 17 bases between them. The germline V gene has CDR1 SGHDN and CDR2 FVKESK. Combining the CDR3 with reference TRBV14 and TRBJ2-1 gives the whole variable domain EAGVTQFPSHSVIEKGQTVTLRCDPISGHDNLYWYRRVMGKEIKFLLHFVKESKQDESGMPNNRFLAERTGGTYSTLKVQPAELEDSGVYFCASSRYRDHSSYNEQFFGPGTRLTVL.

This clonotype occurred a few times. The rearrangement uses TRBV30 and TRBJ1-4; D might be TRBD1 (5 bases). The V gene lost 5 bases and the J gene lost 5 bases, with 21 bases spanning the gap. Germline CDR1 is GTSNPN and CDR2 is SVGIG (reference sequence). This CDR3 has 16 residues. DNA of the CDR3: TGTGCCTGGGGCTGGAGTGTTTGGGGCGTGAATGAAAAACTGTTTTTT. Protein product: CAWGWSVWGVNEKLFF.

The chain couples TRBV10-3 to TRBJ2-7, with D tentatively TRBD2 (6 bases). V was shortened by 4 bases and J by 4 bases, with 14 bases between the two germline ends. CDR3 length: 14 amino acids. Germline CDR1 and CDR2: ENHRY and SYGVKD. The chain's CDR3 is CAISAMGSGYEQYF. The CDR3 DNA sequence: TGTGCCATCAGTGCAATGGGGAGCGGGTACGAGCAGTACTTC.